This passage covers 18 T cell receptor beta chains from one sample sequenced in a study of blood T cell repertoires in COVID-19. Measured with immunoSEQ multiplex PCR; TCRdb has only the in-frame clones, and not every one. The table lists about 37,000 clones, around 86% of them singletons. The specimen was peripheral blood. The receptors were gathered from a human donor in a cohort sampled during active COVID-19.

The DNA for the CDR3 is TGTGCCAGCAGCGCGACAGGTTGGGGTAGGACTGAAGCTTTCTTT. Amino acids: CASSATGWGRTEAFF. V usage is TRBV7-9 and J usage is TRBJ1-1; the D gene is possibly TRBD1 (6 bases). The CDR3 is 15 amino acids. The V end was cut by 5 bases, the J end by 5 bases, with 18 bases between. Germline V gene data show CDR1 as SEHNR and CDR2 as FQNEAQ (reference sequence).

This sequence joins TRBV5-1 and TRBJ2-4; D gene ambiguous. Trimming pared 2 bases from V and 8 bases from J, leaving 5 bases between. The CDR3 extends over 11 amino acids. Looked up from germline, CDR1 is SGHRS and CDR2 is YFSETQ. CDR3 sequence: CASSLEDIQYF. The CDR3 DNA sequence: TGCGCCAGCAGCTTAGAGGACATTCAGTACTTC.

This chain joins TRBV30 and TRBJ2-4, with D tentatively TRBD2 (5 bases). The V gene's germline CDR1 is GTSNPN and CDR2 SVGIG (reference sequence). V lost 1 base and J lost 1, with 11 bases in between. The CDR3 covers 15 residues. The DNA of the CDR3 is TGTGCCTGGAGTGCGGGGTGGGTCGCCAAAAACATTCAGTACTTC. Protein sequence: CAWSAGWVAKNIQYF.

This clone was picked up a small number of times. The rearrangement links TRBV4-1 to TRBJ2-7, with 7 nucleotides matching TRBD2. The length of the CDR3 is 17 residues. Germline V gene data show CDR1 as MGHRA and CDR2 as YSYEKL. The ends lost 4 bases at V and 2 bases at J; junction bases unmatched: 14. The DNA for the CDR3 is TGCGCCAGCAGCCGAGGAGGCGGGCGGGGGTCGACCTACGAGCAGTACTTC. It is translated as CASSRGGGRGSTYEQYF.

The rearrangement joins TRBV5-5 to TRBJ2-5, with 9 bases that match TRBD2. The CDR3 consists of 16 residues. In germline, CDR1 is SGHKS, CDR2 YYEKEE (reference sequence). Trimming took 4 bases from V and 0 from J; bases not matched to a gene: 7. The CDR3 here is CASSHRLAEYQETQYF. As DNA, the CDR3 is TGTGCCAGCAGCCACAGACTAGCGGAGTACCAAGAGACCCAGTACTTC. Full variable domain (rest looked up from reference TRBV5-5 and TRBJ2-5): DAGVTQSPTHLIKTRGQQVTLRCSPISGHKSVSWYQQVLGQGPQFIFQYYEKEERGRGNFPDRFSARQFPNYSSELNVNALLLGDSALYLCASSHRLAEYQETQYFGPGTRLLVL.

This clone was recorded a few times. This chain links TRBV19 with TRBJ2-3, with 8 bases identical to TRBD2. CDR1 is LNHDA, CDR2 SQIVND, per germline (reference sequence). The V segment lost 2 bases and the J segment 2 bases; nucleotides outside the gene matches: 3. There are 15 residues in the CDR3. As DNA, the CDR3 is TGTGCCAGTAGTATAATACTAGCGGCCACAGATACGCAGTATTTT. Its translation: CASSIILAATDTQYF.

This clone has only a few counts. The V gene is TRBV24-1, the J gene TRBJ2-1; D perhaps matches TRBD1 (5 bases). Germline V gene sequence: CDR1 KGHDR, CDR2 SFDVKD. The CDR3 is 15 amino acids. The V gene lost 4 bases and the J gene lost 8 bases, with 17 bases spanning the gap. For the CDR3, the DNA is TGTGCCACCAGTGAGGGTGGCAGGGCGAGCTATGAGCAGTTCTTC. Translation: CATSEGGRASYEQFF.

V is TRBV11-2 and J is TRBJ2-5; the D gene is possibly TRBD1 (6 bases). Trimming cost V 2 bases and J 3 bases, with 10 bases left between them. CDR3 length: 14 amino acids. The germline V gene encodes CDR1 SGHAT and CDR2 FQNNGV. This CDR3 is CASSLFAGEETQYF. Written as DNA, the CDR3 is TGTGCCAGCAGCTTATTTGCAGGGGAAGAGACCCAGTACTTC.

The sample holds one count of this clone. J is TRBJ2-5 and V is TRBV6-1, with TRBD2 matching over 11 bases. Germline trimming cut 2 bases from V and 7 bases from J; bases unmatched to any gene: 9. The CDR3 extends over 16 amino acids. Germline values: CDR1 MNHNS, CDR2 SASEGT. The CDR3 here is CASSEQGLAGRGTQYF. CDR3 in DNA: TGTGCCAGCAGTGAACAAGGACTAGCGGGTCGGGGGACCCAGTACTTC.

The rearrangement uses TRBV3-1 (or the pseudogene TRBV3-2) and TRBJ1-5, with a weak D call TRBD1 (6 bases). Germline lookup yields CDR1 LGHDT and CDR2 YNNKEL (reference sequence). CDR3 length equals 14 residues. With 4 bases removed from V and 0 bases from J, the gap between germline ends came to 7 bases. The CDR3, as DNA: TGTGCCAGCAGCCCACAGGGTAGCAATCAGCCCCAGCATTTT. It translates to CASSPQGSNQPQHF.

This chain's CDR3 is CARPPHSPTNEKLFF. As DNA, the CDR3 is TGTGCCCGACCGCCCCACAGCCCGACTAATGAAAAACTGTTTTTT. V is TRBV27 and J is TRBJ1-4; D remains unclear. The V gene's germline CDR1 is MNHEY and CDR2 SMNVEV (reference sequence). With 11 bases removed from V and 2 bases from J, the gap between germline ends came to 18 bases. The CDR3 length is 15 residues.

In this sample, this clone turned up once. This chain links TRBV24-1 with TRBJ2-1; TRBD2 might be the D (6 bases). The V gene lost 4 bases and the J gene lost 8 bases, with 17 bases spanning the gap. CDR1 KGHDR and CDR2 SFDVKD come from the germline V gene. The length of the CDR3 is 15 residues. Written as DNA, the CDR3 is TGTGCCACCAGTGAGGGGACTGCGGGGACCGATGAGCAGTTCTTC. It specifies CATSEGTAGTDEQFF.

CDR3 residues: CASSLRTGGIDEQYF. The CDR3 DNA follows: TGTGCCAGCAGCTTAAGGACAGGGGGCATCGACGAGCAGTACTTC. The chain links TRBV7-2 to TRBJ2-7; 11 bases are a match to TRBD1. The CDR3 is 15 amino acids. J gave up 5 bases and V 2 bases, and 5 bases lay outside the gene matches. The germline V gene encodes CDR1 SGHTA and CDR2 FQGNSA.

The CDR3 is CASSPRHQGSGELFF. In nucleotides, the CDR3 is TGTGCCAGCAGCCCCCGACACCAGGGGTCCGGGGAGCTGTTTTTT. This chain links TRBV3-1 (or the pseudogene TRBV3-2) with TRBJ2-2, with D perhaps TRBD1 (6 bases). CDR3 size: 15 residues. Trimming pared 4 bases from V and 6 bases from J, leaving 15 bases between. CDR1 LGHDT and CDR2 YNNKEL come from the germline V gene (reference sequence).

This CDR3 reads CASSPDRGRSEAFF. In nucleotides, the CDR3 is TGTGCCAGCTCACCCGACAGGGGGCGTTCTGAAGCTTTCTTT. The chain couples TRBV18 to TRBJ1-1, with 10 bases identical to TRBD1. CDR3 length: 14 amino acids. Germline V gene data show CDR1 as KGHSH and CDR2 as LQKENI. V lost 3 bases, J lost 6 bases, and 4 bases stayed unmatched.

The chain recombines TRBV28 with TRBJ1-4; weak D call: TRBD1 (5 bases). Germline CDR1 MDHEN, CDR2 SYDVKM. CDR3 length: 15 amino acids. Between the trimmed V and J ends, which lost 6 bases and 3 bases, there was a span of 14 bases. The CDR3 sequence: CASSASGKSNEKLFF. CDR3 sequence (DNA): TGTGCCAGCAGCGCCTCAGGGAAGTCTAATGAAAAACTGTTTTTT.

This clone was observed once. The chain links TRBV5-1 to TRBJ1-4; 7 bases are a match to TRBD1. Germline lookup yields CDR1 SGHRS and CDR2 YFSETQ. The CDR3 runs to 16 residues. V shed 6 bases, J shed 0 bases, and the junction held 8 bases outside the gene matches. The CDR3 loop is CASTPGQPATNEKLFF. For the CDR3, the DNA is TGCGCCAGCACCCCGGGACAGCCGGCAACTAATGAAAAACTGTTTTTT.

The genes are TRBV28 and TRBJ2-7, with 13 bases that match TRBD2. CDR3 length: 18 amino acids. Germline V CDR1 and CDR2: MDHEN, SYDVKM. V dropped 5 bases and J dropped 3; count of bases not matched to a gene: 13. CDR3 sequence (DNA): TGTGCCAGCAGTCCCCGACTAGCGGGAGGCCCGTCCGGCTACGAGCAGTACTTC. This gives the protein CASSPRLAGGPSGYEQYF.